This paragraph covers one T cell receptor beta chain sequence. Sequencing used immunoSEQ multiplex PCR; TCRdb keeps in-frame clones, though not all of them. The repertoire has about 150,000 clones, 65% to 90% of them found once; the top ten carry about 12%. The data originate from a study of blood T cell repertoires in COVID-19. Germline CDR1 is LNHDA and CDR2 is SQIVND (reference sequence). The junction had 5 bases not matched to a gene; V was cut back by 2 bases and J by 1 base. This CDR3 is built from 16 residues. This TCR was sampled from a woman aged 55-69 years with COVID-19, enrolled during active disease. Sequenced: peripheral blood. The chain carries TRBV19 and TRBJ2-1; 7 nucleotides line up with TRBD1. The DNA for the CDR3 is TGTGCCAGTAGTATATCACCGGGACAGTCCTACAATGAGCAGTTCTTC. This codes for CASSISPGQSYNEQFF.